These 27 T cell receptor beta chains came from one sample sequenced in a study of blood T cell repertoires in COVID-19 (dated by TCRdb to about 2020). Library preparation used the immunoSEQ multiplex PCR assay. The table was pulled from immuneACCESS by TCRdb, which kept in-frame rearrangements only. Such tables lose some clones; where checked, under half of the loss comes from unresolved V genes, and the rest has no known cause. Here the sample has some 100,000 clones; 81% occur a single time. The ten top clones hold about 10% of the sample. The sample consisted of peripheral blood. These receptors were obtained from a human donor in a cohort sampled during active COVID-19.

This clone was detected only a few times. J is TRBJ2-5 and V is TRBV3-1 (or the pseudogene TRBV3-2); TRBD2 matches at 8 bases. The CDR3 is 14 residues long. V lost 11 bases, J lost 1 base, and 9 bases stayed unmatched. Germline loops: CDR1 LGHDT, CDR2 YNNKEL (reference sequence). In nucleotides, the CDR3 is TGTGCCTCCAGGGAGAGCGGGGGCCAAGAGACCCAGTACTTC. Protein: CASRESGGQETQYF.

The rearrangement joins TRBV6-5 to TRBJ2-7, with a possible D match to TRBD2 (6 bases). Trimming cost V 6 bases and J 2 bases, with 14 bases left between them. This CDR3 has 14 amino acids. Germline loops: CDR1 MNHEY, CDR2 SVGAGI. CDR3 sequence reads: CASSPEEGPYEQYF. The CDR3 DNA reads TGTGCCAGCAGCCCCGAGGAGGGACCCTACGAGCAGTACTTC.

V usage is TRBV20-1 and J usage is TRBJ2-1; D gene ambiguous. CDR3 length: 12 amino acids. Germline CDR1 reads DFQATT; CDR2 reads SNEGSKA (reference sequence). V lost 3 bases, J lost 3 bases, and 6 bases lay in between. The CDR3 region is CSASASYNEQFF. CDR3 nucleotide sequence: TGCAGTGCTAGTGCCAGCTACAATGAGCAGTTCTTC.

The CDR3 DNA reads TGTGCCAGCAGCTTACAGAAGAACACTGAAGCTTTCTTT. Its protein is CASSLQKNTEAFF. This sequence joins TRBV7-2 and TRBJ1-1; D is ambiguous. Looked up from germline, CDR1 is SGHTA and CDR2 is FQGNSA. V gave up 2 bases and J gave up 1 base, with 5 bases separating them. The CDR3 is made up of 13 amino acids.

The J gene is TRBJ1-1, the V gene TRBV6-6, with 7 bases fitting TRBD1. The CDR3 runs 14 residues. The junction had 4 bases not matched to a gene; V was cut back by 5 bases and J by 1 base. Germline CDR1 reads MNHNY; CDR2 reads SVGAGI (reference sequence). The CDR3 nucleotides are TGTGCCAGCAGTCGTCAGGGGGGGAACACTGAAGCTTTCTTT. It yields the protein CASSRQGGNTEAFF.

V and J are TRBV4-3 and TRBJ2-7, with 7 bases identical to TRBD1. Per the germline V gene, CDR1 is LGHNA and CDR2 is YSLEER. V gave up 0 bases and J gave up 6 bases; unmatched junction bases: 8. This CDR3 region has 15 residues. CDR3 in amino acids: CASSQEVSRGSEQYF. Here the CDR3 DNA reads TGCGCCAGCAGCCAAGAAGTGAGCAGGGGGTCCGAGCAGTACTTC.

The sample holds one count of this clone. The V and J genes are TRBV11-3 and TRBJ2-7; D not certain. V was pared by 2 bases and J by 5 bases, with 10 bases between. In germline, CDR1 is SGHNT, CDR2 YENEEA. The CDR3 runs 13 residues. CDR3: CASSLSRLDEQYF. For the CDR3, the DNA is TGTGCCAGCAGCTTATCGAGGTTGGACGAGCAGTACTTC.

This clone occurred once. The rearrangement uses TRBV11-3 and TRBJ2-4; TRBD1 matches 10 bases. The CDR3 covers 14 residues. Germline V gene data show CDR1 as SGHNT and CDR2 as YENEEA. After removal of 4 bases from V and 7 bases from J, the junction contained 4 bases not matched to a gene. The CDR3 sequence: CASSSGQGMNIQYF. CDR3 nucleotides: TGTGCCAGCAGCTCGGGACAGGGGATGAACATTCAGTACTTC.

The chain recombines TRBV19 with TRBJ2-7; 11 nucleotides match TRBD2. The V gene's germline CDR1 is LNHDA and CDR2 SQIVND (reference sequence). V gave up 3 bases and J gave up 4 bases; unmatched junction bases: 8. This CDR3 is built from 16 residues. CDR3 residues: CASSIVGSGREYEQYF. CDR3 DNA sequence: TGTGCCAGTAGTATCGTTGGTAGCGGGAGGGAGTACGAGCAGTACTTC.

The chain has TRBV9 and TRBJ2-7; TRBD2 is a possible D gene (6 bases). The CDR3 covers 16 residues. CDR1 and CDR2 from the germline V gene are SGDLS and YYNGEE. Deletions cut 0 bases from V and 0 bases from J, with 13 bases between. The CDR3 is CASSVGGRGSSYEQYF. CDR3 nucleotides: TGTGCCAGCAGCGTAGGTGGGCGGGGAAGCTCCTACGAGCAGTACTTC.

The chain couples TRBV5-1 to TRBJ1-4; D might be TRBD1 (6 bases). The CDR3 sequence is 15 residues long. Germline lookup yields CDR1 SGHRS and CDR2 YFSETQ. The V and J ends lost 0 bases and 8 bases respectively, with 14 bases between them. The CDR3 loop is CASSLAQQGWEKLFF. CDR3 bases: TGCGCCAGCAGCTTGGCCCAACAGGGATGGGAAAAACTGTTTTTT.

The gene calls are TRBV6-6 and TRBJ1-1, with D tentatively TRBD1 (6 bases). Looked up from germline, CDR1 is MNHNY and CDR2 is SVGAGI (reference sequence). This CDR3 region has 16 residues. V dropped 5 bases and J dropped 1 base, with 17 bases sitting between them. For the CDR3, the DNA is TGTGCCAGCAGTCGCCGGGACACAGTACAGAACACTGAAGCTTTCTTT. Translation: CASSRRDTVQNTEAFF.

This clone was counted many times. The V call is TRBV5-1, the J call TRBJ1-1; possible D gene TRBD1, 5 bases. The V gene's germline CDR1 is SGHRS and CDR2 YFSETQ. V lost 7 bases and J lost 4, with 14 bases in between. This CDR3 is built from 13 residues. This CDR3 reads CASSRRGSTEAFF. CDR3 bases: TGCGCCAGCTCCCGACGGGGGAGCACTGAAGCTTTCTTT.

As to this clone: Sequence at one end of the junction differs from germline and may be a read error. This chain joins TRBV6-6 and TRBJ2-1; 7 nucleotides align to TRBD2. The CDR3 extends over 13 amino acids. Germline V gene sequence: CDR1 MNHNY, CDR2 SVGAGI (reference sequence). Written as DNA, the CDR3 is TGTGCCAGCAGTGACTCGGGAGGCAATGAGCAGTTCTTC. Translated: CASSDSGGNEQFF.

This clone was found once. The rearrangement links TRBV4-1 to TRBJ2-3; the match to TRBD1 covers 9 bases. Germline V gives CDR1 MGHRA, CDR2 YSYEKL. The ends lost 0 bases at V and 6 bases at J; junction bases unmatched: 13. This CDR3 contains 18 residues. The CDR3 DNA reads TGCGCCAGCAGCCAAGATGTAGGACAGGGGCCATACACGGATACGCAGTATTTT. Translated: CASSQDVGQGPYTDTQYF.

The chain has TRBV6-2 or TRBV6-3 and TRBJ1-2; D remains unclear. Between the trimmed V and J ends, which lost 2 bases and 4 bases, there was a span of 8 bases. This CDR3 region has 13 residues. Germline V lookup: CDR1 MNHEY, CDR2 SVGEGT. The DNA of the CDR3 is TGTGCCAGCAGTTACGAGATACTCTATGGCTACACCTTC. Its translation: CASSYEILYGYTF.

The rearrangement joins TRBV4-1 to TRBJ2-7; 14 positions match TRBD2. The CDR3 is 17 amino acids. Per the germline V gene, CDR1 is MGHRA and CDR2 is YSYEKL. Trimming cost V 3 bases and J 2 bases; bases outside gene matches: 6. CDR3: CASSHPGTSGSPYEQYF. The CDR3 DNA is TGCGCCAGCAGCCACCCCGGGACTAGCGGGAGCCCCTACGAGCAGTACTTC.

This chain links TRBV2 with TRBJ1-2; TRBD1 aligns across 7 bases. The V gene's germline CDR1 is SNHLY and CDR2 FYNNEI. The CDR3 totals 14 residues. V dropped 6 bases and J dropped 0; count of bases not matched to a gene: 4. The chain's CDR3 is CASRRDSSNYGYTF. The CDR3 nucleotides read TGTGCCAGCAGGCGGGACAGTTCTAACTATGGCTACACCTTC.

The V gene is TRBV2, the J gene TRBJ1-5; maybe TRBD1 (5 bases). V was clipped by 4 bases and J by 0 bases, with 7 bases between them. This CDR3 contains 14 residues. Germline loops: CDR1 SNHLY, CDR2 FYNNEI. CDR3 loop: CASSVQVSNQPQHF. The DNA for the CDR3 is TGTGCCAGCAGTGTACAGGTTAGCAATCAGCCCCAGCATTTT.

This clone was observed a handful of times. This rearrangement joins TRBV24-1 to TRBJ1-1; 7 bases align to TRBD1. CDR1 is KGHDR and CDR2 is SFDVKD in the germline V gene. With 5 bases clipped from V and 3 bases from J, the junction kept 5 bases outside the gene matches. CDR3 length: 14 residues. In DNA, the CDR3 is TGTGCCACCAGTGGGACAGGTAGGGACACTGAAGCTTTCTTT. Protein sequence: CATSGTGRDTEAFF.

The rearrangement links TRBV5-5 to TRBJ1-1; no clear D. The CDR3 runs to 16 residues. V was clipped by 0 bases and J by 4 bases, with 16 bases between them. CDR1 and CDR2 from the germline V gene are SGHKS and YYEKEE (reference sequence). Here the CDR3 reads CASSLAWEAVATEAFF. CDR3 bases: TGTGCCAGCAGCTTGGCCTGGGAGGCAGTAGCCACTGAAGCTTTCTTT. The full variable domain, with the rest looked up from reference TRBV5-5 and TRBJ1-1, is DAGVTQSPTHLIKTRGQQVTLRCSPISGHKSVSWYQQVLGQGPQFIFQYYEKEERGRGNFPDRFSARQFPNYSSELNVNALLLGDSALYLCASSLAWEAVATEAFFGQGTRLTVV.

CDR3 nucleotides: TGTGCCAGCCGACAGTCGGCAGGGGGCGATTATGGCTACACCTTC. Protein product: CASRQSAGGDYGYTF. J is TRBJ1-2 and V is TRBV6-5; TRBD1 matches 8 bases. The CDR3 totals 15 residues. Germline CDR1 MNHEY, CDR2 SVGAGI. J lost 5 bases, V lost 8 bases, and 13 bases had no gene match.

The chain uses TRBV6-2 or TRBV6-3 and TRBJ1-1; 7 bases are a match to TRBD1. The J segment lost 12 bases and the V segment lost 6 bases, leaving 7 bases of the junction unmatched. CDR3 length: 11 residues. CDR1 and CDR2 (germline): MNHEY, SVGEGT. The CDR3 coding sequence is TGTGCCAGCAGCGCACAGGGGTCGTCTTTCTTT. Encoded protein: CASSAQGSSFF.

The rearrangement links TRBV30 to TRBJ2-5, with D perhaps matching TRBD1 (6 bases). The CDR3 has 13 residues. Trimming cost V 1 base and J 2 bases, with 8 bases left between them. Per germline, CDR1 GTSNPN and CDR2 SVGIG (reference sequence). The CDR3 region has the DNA TGTGCCTGGAGTGGGACAGTTCAAGAGACCCAGTACTTC. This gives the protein CAWSGTVQETQYF.

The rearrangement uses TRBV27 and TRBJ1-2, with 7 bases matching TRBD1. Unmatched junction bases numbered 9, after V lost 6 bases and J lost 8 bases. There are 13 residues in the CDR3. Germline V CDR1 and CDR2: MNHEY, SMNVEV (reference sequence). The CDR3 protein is CASSARDRWGYTF. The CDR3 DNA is TGTGCCAGCAGCGCCCGGGACAGATGGGGCTACACCTTC.

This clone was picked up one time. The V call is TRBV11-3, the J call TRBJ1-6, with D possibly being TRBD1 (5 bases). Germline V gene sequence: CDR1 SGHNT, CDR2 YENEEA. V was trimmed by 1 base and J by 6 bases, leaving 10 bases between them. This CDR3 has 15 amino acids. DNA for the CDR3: TGTGCCAGCAGCTTAGTAGGGGCTCCTAATTCACCCCTCCACTTT. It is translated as CASSLVGAPNSPLHF.

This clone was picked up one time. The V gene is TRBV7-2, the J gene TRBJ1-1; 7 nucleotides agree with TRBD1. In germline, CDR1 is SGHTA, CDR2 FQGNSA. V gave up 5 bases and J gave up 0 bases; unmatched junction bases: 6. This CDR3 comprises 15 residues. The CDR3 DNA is TGTGCCAGCAGCCCACGACAGGGCATGAACACTGAAGCTTTCTTT. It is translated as CASSPRQGMNTEAFF.